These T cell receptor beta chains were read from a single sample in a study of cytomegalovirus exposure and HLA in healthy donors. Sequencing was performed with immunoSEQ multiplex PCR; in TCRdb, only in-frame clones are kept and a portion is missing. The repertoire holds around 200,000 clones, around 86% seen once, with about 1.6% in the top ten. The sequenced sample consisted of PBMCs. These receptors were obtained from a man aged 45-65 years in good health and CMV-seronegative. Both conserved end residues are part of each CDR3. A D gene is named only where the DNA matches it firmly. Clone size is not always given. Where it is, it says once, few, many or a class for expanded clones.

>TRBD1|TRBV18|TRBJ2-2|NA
CASSLGQSNTGELFF
TGTGCCAGCTCCCTGGGACAGTCGAACACCGGGGAGCTGTTTTTT
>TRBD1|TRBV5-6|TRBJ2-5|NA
CASSFTPGSRGETQYF
TGTGCCAGCAGCTTTACTCCGGGATCCAGGGGGGAGACCCAGTACTTC
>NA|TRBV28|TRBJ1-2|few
CASSFGGYGYTF
TGTGCCAGCAGTTTCGGGGGATATGGCTACACCTTC
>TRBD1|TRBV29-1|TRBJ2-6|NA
CSVGQGEHTGANVLTF
TGCAGCGTCGGACAGGGGGAACACACTGGGGCCAACGTCCTGACTTTC
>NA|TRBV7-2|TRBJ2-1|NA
CASSLTKNEQFF
TGTGCCAGCAGCTTGACAAAAAATGAGCAGTTCTTC
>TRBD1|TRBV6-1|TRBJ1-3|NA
CASGGRGSGNTIYF
TGTGCCAGTGGGGGCAGGGGGTCTGGAAACACCATATATTTT
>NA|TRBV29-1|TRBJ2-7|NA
CSVETRNSYEQYF
TGCAGCGTTGAAACCAGGAATTCCTACGAGCAGTACTTC
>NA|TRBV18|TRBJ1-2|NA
CASSPPRGAGDGYTF
TGTGCCAGCTCGCCGCCCAGGGGCGCGGGGGATGGCTACACCTTC
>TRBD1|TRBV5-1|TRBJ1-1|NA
CASSFDGQGVTEAFF
TGCGCCAGCAGCTTCGATGGACAGGGGGTTACTGAAGCTTTCTTT
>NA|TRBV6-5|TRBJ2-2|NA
CASSRGTPNTGELFF
TGTGCCAGCAGCCGAGGGACACCGAACACCGGGGAGCTGTTTTTT
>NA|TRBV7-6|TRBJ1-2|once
CASSLAPGFYGYTF
TGTGCCAGCAGCTTAGCACCAGGGTTCTATGGCTACACCTTC
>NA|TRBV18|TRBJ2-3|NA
CASSLTLEWDTQYF
TGTGCCAGCTCACTAACACTAGAATGGGATACGCAGTATTTT
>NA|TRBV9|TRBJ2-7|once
CASSVETGVGEQYF
TGTGCCAGCAGCGTAGAGACGGGGGTGGGCGAGCAGTACTTC
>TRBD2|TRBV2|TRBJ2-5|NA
CASRWAGGQETQYF
TGTGCCAGCAGGTGGGCGGGGGGCCAAGAGACCCAGTACTTC